The rows below give T cell receptor beta chains drawn from one sample of a study of cytomegalovirus exposure and HLA in healthy donors. TCRdb's table, derived via immunoSEQ multiplex PCR, lists solely in-frame clones and lacks some. The sample lists 120,000 to 150,000 clones, approximately 80% occurring once. Sequenced material: PBMCs. The receptors come from a man aged 35 to 55 in good health and CMV-seronegative. The CDR3 runs from the conserved cysteine through the conserved F or W. A D gene is named only where the DNA matches it firmly. Some rows mark clone size as missing; the rest say once, few, many or name a class of expanded clone.

v_call	clone_size	d_call	j_call	cdr3_aa	cdr3_nt
TRBV18	.	TRBD1	TRBJ2-3	CASSPPATGGASTDTQYF	TGTGCCAGCTCACCACCGGCGACAGGGGGCGCGAGCACAGATACGCAGTATTTT
TRBV30	.	.	TRBJ2-5	CAWSVGGGGGETQYF	TGTGCCTGGAGTGTGGGGGGAGGGGGAGGAGAGACCCAGTACTTC
TRBV5-6	.	TRBD1	TRBJ1-6	CASSLDRGLPNSPLHF	TGTGCCAGCAGCTTGGATAGGGGGCTTCCTAATTCACCCCTCCACTTT
TRBV19	.	TRBD2	TRBJ2-1	CASSMAGGPYNEQFF	TGTGCCAGTAGTATGGCGGGAGGGCCGTACAATGAGCAGTTCTTC
TRBV27	.	.	TRBJ2-5	CASSTQGNQETQYF	TGTGCCAGCAGTACACAGGGAAACCAAGAGACCCAGTACTTC
TRBV10-3	once	TRBD2	TRBJ2-5	CAISESGTSGKETQYF	TGTGCCATCAGTGAGTCGGGGACTAGCGGAAAAGAGACCCAGTACTTC
TRBV5-1	.	.	TRBJ2-4	CASSLAPGPSQYF	TGCGCCAGCAGCTTGGCCCCGGGTCCAAGTCAGTACTTC
TRBV13	.	TRBD1	TRBJ2-7	CASSLEGQGSLEQYF	TGTGCCAGCAGCTTAGAGGGACAGGGGTCCCTCGAGCAGTACTTC
TRBV19	.	.	TRBJ1-3	CASSGLNSGNTIYF	TGTGCCAGTAGCGGACTTAACTCTGGAAACACCATATATTTT
TRBV15	.	TRBD1	TRBJ2-1	CATSSRDRLNNEQFF	TGTGCCACCAGCAGTCGGGACAGGTTAAACAATGAGCAGTTCTTC
TRBV5-8	.	.	TRBJ2-7	CASSPWLDYTLSYEQYF	TGTGCCAGCAGCCCCTGGCTGGACTACACCCTCTCCTACGAGCAGTACTTC
TRBV28	.	TRBD1	TRBJ1-6	CASSPDRGKSNSPLHF	TGTGCCAGCAGTCCCGACAGGGGGAAAAGTAATTCACCCCTCCACTTT
TRBV15	few	TRBD1	TRBJ1-6	CATAQTGENSPLHF	TGTGCCACCGCTCAGACAGGGGAAAATTCACCCCTCCACTTT
TRBV4-3	.	.	TRBJ2-7	CASSQGWTQGEQYF	TGCGCCAGCAGCCAAGGGTGGACCCAGGGGGAGCAGTACTTC
TRBV7-9	.	.	TRBJ2-7	CASSLDGIPEQYF	TGTGCCAGCAGCTTAGACGGGATCCCCGAGCAGTACTTC
TRBV6-5	once	TRBD1	TRBJ2-2	CASSGQGDTGELFF	TGTGCCAGCAGTGGACAGGGGGACACCGGGGAGCTGTTTTTT
TRBV19	.	TRBD1	TRBJ1-5	CASSSTGVNQPQHF	TGTGCCAGTAGCTCAACAGGGGTTAATCAGCCCCAGCATTTT
TRBV27	few	TRBD2	TRBJ2-3	CASSPRASGDTQYF	TGTGCCAGCAGTCCCAGGGCTAGCGGAGATACGCAGTATTTT
TRBV6-6	.	TRBD2	TRBJ2-5	CASSGTSGAQEAQYF	TGTGCCAGCAGTGGGACTAGCGGCGCTCAAGAGGCCCAGTACTTC
TRBV7-8	once	.	TRBJ2-7	CASSLGWAGSYEQYF	TGTGCCAGCAGCTTAGGATGGGCAGGCTCCTACGAGCAGTACTTC
TRBV6-5	few	TRBD2	TRBJ2-3	CASSYNRAGGPDTQYF	TGTGCCAGCAGTTATAATCGTGCGGGGGGGCCCGATACGCAGTATTTT
TRBV27	.	TRBD2	TRBJ2-7	CASSSLAGRTWEQYF	TGTGCCAGCAGTTCATTAGCGGGGCGGACCTGGGAGCAGTACTTC
TRBV18	.	.	TRBJ2-5	CASSPPSRETQYF	TGTGCCAGCTCACCACCGAGTCGGGAGACCCAGTACTTC
TRBV28	.	.	TRBJ1-2	CAITTGLRLYGYTF	TGTGCCATCACCACGGGGTTGCGCCTCTATGGCTACACCTTC
TRBV19	.	TRBD2	TRBJ2-7	CASTSGDSYEQYF	TGTGCCAGTACCAGCGGGGATTCCTACGAGCAGTACTTC
TRBV5-4	.	TRBD2	TRBJ2-1	CASSFLSGGYNEQFF	TGTGCCAGCAGCTTTCTTAGCGGGGGATACAATGAGCAGTTCTTC
TRBV30	.	.	TRBJ1-4	CAWSGQREINEKLFF	TGTGCCTGGAGTGGACAGCGAGAAATTAATGAAAAACTGTTTTTT
TRBV7-9	.	TRBD1	TRBJ1-5	CASSLALTGLGNQPQHF	TGTGCCAGCAGCTTAGCTTTGACAGGGTTAGGCAATCAGCCCCAGCATTTT
TRBV4-1	.	TRBD1	TRBJ2-3	CASSQDGGPGGPTDTQYF	TGCGCCAGCAGCCAAGATGGGGGTCCAGGGGGCCCAACAGATACGCAGTATTTT
TRBV27	.	TRBD1	TRBJ2-5	CASSHGTDQETQYF	TGTGCCAGCAGTCACGGGACAGACCAAGAGACCCAGTACTTC
TRBV7-2	.	TRBD2	TRBJ2-1	CASSLAQFAGASINEQFF	TGTGCCAGCAGCTTAGCGCAGTTCGCGGGAGCCAGTATCAATGAGCAGTTCTTC
TRBV2	.	TRBD2	TRBJ2-1	CASSPRTSGSSSYNEQFF	TGTGCCAGCAGTCCCCGGACTAGCGGGTCCAGCTCCTACAATGAGCAGTTCTTC
TRBV27	.	TRBD1	TRBJ2-5	CAGRQGAETQYF	TGTGCCGGTCGACAGGGGGCAGAGACCCAGTACTTC
TRBV7-6	.	.	TRBJ1-1	CASSPRGGNTEAFF	TGTGCCAGCAGCCCGCGGGGGGGGAACACTGAAGCTTTCTTT
TRBV27	few	.	TRBJ1-2	CASSSPGHNYGYTF	TGTGCCAGCAGTTCTCCGGGACATAACTATGGCTACACCTTC